This TCR beta chain was sequenced during a study of blood T cell repertoires in COVID-19. The wider study: Samples of COVID-19 (acute and convalescent) were obtained from the United States, Italy and Spain. Sources were T cells, B-cell-depleted T cells, or PBMCs; the material itself was cDNA or gDNA.

As originally analysed: It was from reference gene primer amplification that nucleated cell counts were estimated. Sequencing used immunoSEQ multiplex PCR; TCRdb keeps in-frame clones, though not all of them. V, J and clone size derive from that table, while D and trimming were established from the DNA sequence. The sample has 100,000 to 150,000 clones, 81% seen once. Seattle participants joined during active infection and were tracked over time. Looked up from germline, CDR1 is MNHEY and CDR2 is SVGEGT. CDR3 length: 11 residues. Trimming took 4 bases from V and 6 from J, leaving 7 bases between them.

This TCR was recovered from a man aged 30 to 39 with COVID-19, enrolled during active disease. The sample consisted of peripheral blood. The chain recombines TRBV6-2 or TRBV6-3 with TRBJ2-7, with no clear D. The CDR3 DNA sequence: TGTGCCAGCAGTTGGGTAGCCGAGCAGTACTTC. Its translation is CASSWVAEQYF.